This T cell receptor (beta chain) emerged from a study of shared clonotypes between healthy human individuals (dated by TCRdb to 2018 to 2020). For the study in its entirety: The cohort included three men and a couple of women between 18 and 49 years of age. For each donor, CD4 naive and CD4 memory were each run on three plates, CD8 naive on two plates, and CD8 memory on one plate. The study deeply sequenced blood TCR repertoires of five healthy adults to estimate repertoire size and the extent of clonotype sharing between individuals. To increase sequencing depth and limit assay-specific biases, different laboratories used diverse techniques to prepare libraries and sequence TCR repertoires. Per donor, leukapheresis produced somewhere between about 0.8 and 9 billion PBMCs.

Reading from cysteine to phenylalanine, the CDR3 counts 15 amino acids. CDR3 DNA is the only sequence kept; it has 45 bases, read in frame from the first base. Looking up the germline V gene yields CDR1 SNHLY and CDR2 FYNNEI. The V end loses 5 bases and the J end loses 5 bases, and a stretch of 18 bases separates them. CD8 naive samples consisted of CD45RO-negative cells that were positively selected for CCR7, yielding a CD45RA+CCR7+ population without TemRA cells. The donors were healthy, HIV-negative adults who had no recently reported acute infections or vaccinations. Only Caucasian adults living in Nashville, Tennessee, USA were represented among the donors. Blood was collected by leukapheresis, and PBMCs were isolated by Ficoll-Histopaque density gradient centrifugation and then cryopreserved in liquid nitrogen vapor phase. Analytical flow cytometry was used to check the purity and quantity of each magnetically sorted T cell population. Each sorted fraction had its genomic DNA isolated and then quantified by UV absorbance on a Nanodrop 2000c.

The full study reports these points: Only blood was sampled, and tissue TCR repertoires likely differ from those in blood. Incomplete sequencing was indicated by rarefaction of sorted-subset datasets, despite the large sequencing depth. Based on pairwise subsampling, the degree of clonotype sharing among donors was expected to be affected by sequencing depth. When a few donors were compared, the shared fraction of clonotypes was about 5% for naive CD4, 3.5% to 4% for naive CD8, 2.3% for memory CD4, and around 0.37% for memory CD8. Naive subsets generally had larger estimated clonotype richness than memory subsets. Higher generation probabilities were observed for clonotypes shared by all four sorted-subset donors than for non-shared clonotypes. The genetic and exposure-history diversity represented was limited by the small number of donors.

Remarks on this clone: Its antigen target is currently unknown. The sample holds no much larger clone one base away, and base qualities are not on file.

TCR CDR3 regions were amplified from genomic DNA by multiplex PCR using the deep immunoSEQ assay. For each cell subset, the extracted genomic DNA was distributed evenly across all wells of several immunoSEQ 96-well plates, and each plate served as one replicate. For sorted subsets, around 200 ng genomic DNA, equal to 25,000 to 35,000 T cell genomes, was loaded into each replicate PCR. Purified libraries were measured with a Qubit 3.0 fluorometer, size-checked on a Bioanalyzer 2100, and measured again with the KAPA Library Quantification kit. Each immunoSEQ 96-well plate was sequenced on its own single-read 150-cycle Illumina NextSeq 550 flow cell. Regarding the original processing steps: Because the immunoSEQ output included only junctional sequences and no quality scores, the filtering could not be the same as the filtering used for full-length reads. Sequences were annotated with PyIR, a Python wrapper for IgBLAST v1.9, using IMGT germline references to assign V/J genes and CDR3. Reads with weak V/J assignments (E-value above 1e-6), missing CDR3, stop codons, out-of-frame junctions, or ambiguous translated residues were removed. V3J clonotypes were defined as sequences sharing an identical inferred V gene, J gene, and CDR3 amino acid sequence. To compute the percentage overlap between repertoires, the number of shared unique clonotypes was divided by the size of the smaller repertoire. RTK rarefaction, the Chao1 estimator, and Recon v2.1 estimates of unobserved clonotypes were used to assess repertoire richness. For all TCRbeta clonotypes obtained by the gDNA method from four donors, generation probabilities were computed with OLGA. TCRdb took this table from immuneACCESS and kept in-frame rearrangements with V and J called. Such tables lack part of the clones; where checked against another copy, unresolved V genes explain under half of the gap, and the rest is unexplained. For V, J and clone size, that table is used; D and trimming come from the DNA. The sample contains about 600,000 clones, 95% to 96% of them found a single time. The leading ten clones occupy 0.1% to 0.11% of the sample.

The rearranged chain carries TRBV2 and TRBJ2-5; the D segment could be TRBD2, given 6 matching bases. The sequencing sample was made of naive CD8+ T cells sorted from blood. This sample's cell subset or site label indicates: CD45RA+CCR7+. The TCR comes from a woman aged 25 to 39 in good health. The DNA sequence reads TGTGCCAGCAGTCCGGGAGCTACTGGGGGGGAGACCCAGTACTTC. This is translated as CASSPGATGGETQYF.